The 31 T cell receptor beta chains in this list originate from one sample, sequenced in a study of T cell clusters in autoimmune cytopenias. TRB was amplified by touch-down multiplex PCR, primer pools A and B combined. TCRdb derives one entry per CDR3 protein from the multiplex PCR reads, leaving out DNA. The repertoire table contains thousands of distinct CDR3 sequences. TRB amplification used 250 ng of peripheral blood genomic DNA. A further study also used this sample, focusing on T cell repertoires in aging, cancer and after chemotherapy.

The sample comprised peripheral blood. These receptors came from a human donor in good health.

V usage is TRBV20-1 and J usage is TRBJ1-2; TCRdb names TRBD1, which stays unverified in the absence of DNA. Per the germline V gene, CDR1 is DFQATT and CDR2 is SNEGSKA (reference sequence). The CDR3 runs to 16 residues. CDR3 amino acids: CSARRDRALTNYGYTF.

The chain links TRBV30 to TRBJ2-7; TCRdb proposes TRBD2, but this gene call is untestable without DNA. Per germline, CDR1 GTSNPN and CDR2 SVGIG (reference sequence). The CDR3 is 15 residues long. The CDR3 sequence: CAWSVLKRGAGEQYF.

V and J are TRBV7-9 and TRBJ1-4. The V gene's germline CDR1 is SEHNR and CDR2 FQNEAQ (reference sequence). CDR3 size: 14 residues. CDR3 in amino acids: CASAREGWNEKLFF.

In terms of frequency, this clonotype is medium-sized. This rearrangement joins TRBV6-5 to TRBJ2-3; TCRdb lists TRBD1, though no DNA is available to test this call. The CDR3 totals 14 residues. Germline V gives CDR1 MNHEY, CDR2 SVGAGI. The CDR3: CASSRSDTVDTQYF.

This clonotype ranks as medium-sized in terms of frequency. The V gene is TRBV6-1, the J gene TRBJ2-3; TCRdb outputs TRBD1, but without DNA this stays unchecked. Germline loops: CDR1 MNHNS, CDR2 SASEGT. The length of the CDR3 is 13 residues. CDR3 residues: CASRVVGGGTQYF.

This clonotype counts as medium-sized by frequency. V usage is TRBV10-3 and J usage is TRBJ2-3; TCRdb's assignment of TRBD1 cannot be checked, as there is no DNA. CDR3 length equals 14 residues. Germline V lookup: CDR1 ENHRY, CDR2 SYGVKD. The CDR3 spells CAISRTASTDTQYF.

The gene calls are TRBV6-4 and TRBJ1-1; the D gene TCRdb calls, TRBD1, cannot be checked with no DNA. The CDR3 sequence is 14 residues long. Per germline, CDR1 MRHNA and CDR2 SNTAGT. The CDR3: CASSDGQGNTEAFF.

The chain is built from TRBV24-1 and TRBJ2-6; TCRdb calls TRBD1, which cannot be checked without DNA. The CDR3 runs to 17 residues. The germline V gene encodes CDR1 KGHDR and CDR2 SFDVKD. The CDR3 loop reads CATSPGQGRSGANVLTF.

The chain is built from TRBV6-5 and TRBJ2-1; TCRdb outputs TRBD2, but without DNA this stays unchecked. CDR1 MNHEY and CDR2 SVGAGI come from the germline V gene. This CDR3 comprises 14 residues. This CDR3 is CASTIAGGHNEQFF.

This clonotype is identified as medium-sized from frequency. The chain carries TRBV30 and TRBJ2-5; TCRdb designates TRBD2, a call that cannot be tested without DNA. The germline CDR1 and CDR2 sequences are GTSNPN and SVGIG (reference sequence). The CDR3 contains 12 residues. The chain's CDR3 is CAWRRALETQYF.

Judged by frequency, this clonotype is medium-sized. The V gene is TRBV19, the J gene TRBJ2-5; TCRdb lists TRBD2, though no DNA is available to test this call. This CDR3 comprises 15 residues. Per the germline V gene, CDR1 is LNHDA and CDR2 is SQIVND (reference sequence). CDR3: CASIPRSGGQETQYF.

This chain uses TRBV4-2 with TRBJ1-4; TCRdb's D gene call, TRBD1, goes unchecked for lack of DNA. The germline V gene has CDR1 LGHNA and CDR2 YNFKEQ. This CDR3 region has 15 residues. The CDR3 here is CASSHPGVRGEKLFF.

According to its frequency, this clonotype is medium-sized (0.01 to 0.1%). V and J are TRBV7-6 and TRBJ2-3. The CDR3 sequence is 14 residues long. CDR1 is SGHVS and CDR2 is FNYEAQ in the germline V gene. The CDR3: CASSLVVFSDTQYF.

According to its frequency, this clonotype is medium-sized (0.01 to 0.1%). This rearrangement joins TRBV6-1 to TRBJ2-5. In germline, CDR1 is MNHNS, CDR2 SASEGT. The CDR3 spans 15 residues. The chain's CDR3 is CASSEALDGVETQYF.

V is TRBV14 and J is TRBJ1-2. Germline V CDR1 and CDR2: SGHDN, FVKESK. The length of the CDR3 is 15 residues. The CDR3 sequence: CASSQVVGWNYGYTF.

The gene calls are TRBV18 and TRBJ1-5. CDR1 and CDR2 (germline): KGHSH, LQKENI. CDR3 length: 13 residues. The CDR3 sequence: CASSSESNQPQHF.

This clonotype ranks as medium-sized (0.01 to 0.1%) in terms of frequency. This sequence joins TRBV19 and TRBJ1-1. CDR3 length: 15 amino acids. The germline V gene encodes CDR1 LNHDA and CDR2 SQIVND (reference sequence). The CDR3 protein is CASSISGSLNTEAFF. Based on the CDR3 plus reference TRBV19 and TRBJ1-1, the full variable domain is DGGITQSPKYLFRKEGQNVTLSCEQNLNHDAMYWYRQDPGQGLRLIYYSQIVNDFQKGDIAEGYSVSREKKESFPLTVTSAQKNPTAFYLCASSISGSLNTEAFFGQGTRLTVV.

V and J are TRBV6-6 and TRBJ1-2. The CDR3 extends over 13 amino acids. Germline-derived CDR1 and CDR2 are MNHNY and SVGAGI (reference sequence). CDR3: CASSEGGWGGYTF.

This clonotype is deemed medium-sized by its frequency. This chain connects TRBV30 to TRBJ1-4; TCRdb's D gene call, TRBD1, goes unchecked for lack of DNA. The CDR3 loop spans 16 amino acids. Germline V gives CDR1 GTSNPN, CDR2 SVGIG (reference sequence). CDR3 loop: CAWSVPRGQEGEKLFF.

Judged by frequency, this clonotype is medium-sized. This chain uses TRBV29-1 with TRBJ1-2; the D call from TCRdb, TRBD1, cannot be confirmed without DNA. The CDR3 is 14 residues long. The germline V gene has CDR1 SQVTM and CDR2 ANQGSEA. The CDR3 spells CSVEARGQYEGYTF.

Frequency places this clonotype as medium-sized. The gene calls are TRBV10-3 and TRBJ2-7; TCRdb calls TRBD1, which cannot be checked without DNA. Germline loops: CDR1 ENHRY, CDR2 SYGVKD. The CDR3 sequence is 12 residues long. CDR3 sequence: CAYGAGTYEQYF.

The chain links TRBV12-3 or TRBV12-4 to TRBJ2-7; TCRdb indicates TRBD2, and absent DNA this call remains unverified. CDR3 length: 15 residues. The CDR3 loop is CASSFGLAGVNEQYF.

The rearrangement joins TRBV5-1 to TRBJ1-2; TCRdb names TRBD1, which stays unverified in the absence of DNA. The CDR3 length is 17 residues. From germline, CDR1 is SGHRS and CDR2 YFSETQ. The CDR3 sequence is CASSLQPGQGPGRGYTF.

By frequency, this clonotype registers medium-sized. This chain links TRBV12-3 or TRBV12-4 with TRBJ2-6; there is no DNA to check the TCRdb D call of TRBD1. This CDR3 comprises 15 residues. This chain's CDR3 is CASRDRGSGANVLTF.

Measured by frequency, this clonotype is medium-sized. The V call is TRBV19, the J call TRBJ2-1; TCRdb picks TRBD1, but there is no DNA to check that call. CDR3 size: 13 residues. The germline V gene has CDR1 LNHDA and CDR2 SQIVND (reference sequence). The chain's CDR3 is CASSPQGANEQFF.

The chain is built from TRBV7-2 and TRBJ1-6; checking the TCRdb D call of TRBD1 is not possible without DNA. This CDR3 contains 14 residues. CDR1 and CDR2 from the germline V gene are SGHTA and FQGNSA. The CDR3 loop reads CASSLVDRGTPLHF.

The chain uses TRBV10-1 and TRBJ2-5; the TCRdb call, TRBD2, lacks DNA for checking. Germline CDR1 and CDR2: WNHNN and SYGVQD (reference sequence). The CDR3 sequence is 13 residues long. CDR3 region: CASSGQGGETQYF.

This clonotype is deemed medium-sized by its frequency. V usage is TRBV6-5 and J usage is TRBJ2-7; the D gene TCRdb calls, TRBD1, cannot be checked with no DNA. Looked up from germline, CDR1 is MNHEY and CDR2 is SVGAGI. This CDR3 contains 17 residues. The CDR3 loop reads CASRRGVLGRGLDGQYF.

The rearrangement joins TRBV6-4 to TRBJ1-1; the TCRdb call, TRBD1, lacks DNA for checking. Germline values: CDR1 MRHNA, CDR2 SNTAGT. This CDR3 region has 13 residues. The CDR3 protein is CASSTRQGGEAFF.

This clonotype is medium-sized by frequency. This chain uses TRBV12-3 or TRBV12-4 with TRBJ2-7; TCRdb outputs TRBD1, but without DNA this stays unchecked. The CDR3 is 15 amino acids. CDR3 protein: CASSRETGFPYEQYF.

According to its frequency, this clonotype is medium-sized. Here the CDR3 reads CASSIQGGTQAPQHF. The gene calls are TRBV19 and TRBJ1-5; TCRdb lists TRBD1, though no DNA is available to test this call. This CDR3 region has 15 residues. Germline loops: CDR1 LNHDA, CDR2 SQIVND (reference sequence).